The sequence of this T cell receptor (beta chain) was determined in a study of blood T cell repertoires in COVID-19 (dated by TCRdb to about 2020). In the study overall: Collaborator samples came from the United States, Italy and Spain and covered acute and convalescent phases of COVID-19. Where available, HLA class I and class II types were taken from metadata supplied by the sample provider and were not determined by assay-based typing. The dataset comprised deeply sampled blood TCRbeta repertoires from subjects exposed to, actively infected with, or recovered from COVID-19. The repertoires were released in a freely available public database intended as a resource for research on the immune response to SARS-CoV-2. The samples were drawn from two sources: the first 160 participants of the ongoing ImmuneRACE study, and 950 to 1,500 subjects contributed by 6 global collaborators. The material from the prospective study consisted of cDNA or gDNA derived from T cells, B-cell-depleted T cells, or PBMCs. Sample metadata almost always included a de-identified subject ID, COVID-19 status, age in years and sex.

With respect to this clone: It has no known antigen specificity. Qualities for individual bases were not recorded, and no much larger clone is one base off.

Participants in the prospective study were aged about 18 to 95 years, lived in 24 United States geographic areas, and enrolled through a virtual design. To assign participants to cohorts, the prospective study relied on clinical history that participants themselves reported in a screening survey and a study questionnaire. In the prospective study, mobile phlebotomists collected whole blood, serum and a nasopharyngeal or oropharyngeal swab from each participant. Additional blood draws and questionnaires over an approximately 2-month period could optionally be provided by prospective study participants. Before DNA extraction, prospective study blood samples were shipped either frozen or at room temperature. What the research found in general, with its limitations: Clinical and demographic metadata were provided uncurated, with the amount varying by source and participant.

The CDR3 covers 16 residues, taking in both the cysteine and the phenylalanine. Kept here is only the CDR3 DNA, which spans 48 bases and is read in frame from base 1. The germline V gene encodes CDR1 SGHRS and CDR2 YFSETQ. V trim: 0 bases; J trim: 5 bases; unmatched bases: 6. TCRbeta CDR3 regions were amplified from genomic DNA using the immunoSEQ Assay, a bias-controlled multiplex PCR. On the study's bioinformatics: Nucleated cell counts per sample were estimated from amplification of reference gene primers within the assay. To quantify the absolute abundance of each unique TCRbeta CDR3 rearrangement, sequence reads were collapsed and filtered. For each sample, productive Simpson clonality was calculated as the square root of Simpson's diversity index over productive rearrangements. The source is immuneACCESS, and TCRdb retained only in-frame sequences with V and J called. Part of the clones is not carried over; for the studies checked, unresolved V genes explain less than half of this, and the remainder is unexplained. V and J calls and clone size are copied from that table; D and trimming were computed from the DNA. This sample gives approximately 230,000 clones in total; roughly nine tenths of them show up just once. About 6.3% of the sample lies in the top ten.

The rearrangement joined TRBV5-1 to TRBJ1-5; the central 9 bases match TRBD1. Material: PBMCs or T cells enriched from blood (not recorded which). The sequence came from a woman aged 25-40 years with acute COVID-19. CDR3 loop: CASSLGTGGADQPQHF. The DNA sequence follows: TGCGCCAGCAGCTTGGGCACAGGGGGCGCCGATCAGCCCCAGCATTTT.